One T cell receptor beta chain is described in this entry. Other DNA sequences in the sample encode the same CDR3. This entry is derived from a study of cytomegalovirus exposure and HLA in healthy donors. There are 15 residues in the CDR3. V was shortened by 2 bases and J by 0 bases, with 11 bases between the two germline ends. Germline-derived CDR1 and CDR2 are MNHNY and SVGAGI (reference sequence). The PCR contained 60 Vbeta and 13 Jbeta primers. The table came from immunoSEQ multiplex PCR; TCRdb's copy has only in-frame clones and leaves some out. This sample yields some 150,000 clones, of which 75% to 85% are seen a single time; roughly 8.2% belongs to the top ten.

This clonotype was obtained from a woman aged 45-60 years in good health and CMV-seropositive. J is TRBJ2-7 and V is TRBV6-6; D gene ambiguous. Input material: PBMCs. CDR3 protein: CASSYVDRSSYEQYF. The CDR3 DNA follows: TGTGCCAGCAGTTACGTAGATAGGAGCTCCTACGAGCAGTACTTC.